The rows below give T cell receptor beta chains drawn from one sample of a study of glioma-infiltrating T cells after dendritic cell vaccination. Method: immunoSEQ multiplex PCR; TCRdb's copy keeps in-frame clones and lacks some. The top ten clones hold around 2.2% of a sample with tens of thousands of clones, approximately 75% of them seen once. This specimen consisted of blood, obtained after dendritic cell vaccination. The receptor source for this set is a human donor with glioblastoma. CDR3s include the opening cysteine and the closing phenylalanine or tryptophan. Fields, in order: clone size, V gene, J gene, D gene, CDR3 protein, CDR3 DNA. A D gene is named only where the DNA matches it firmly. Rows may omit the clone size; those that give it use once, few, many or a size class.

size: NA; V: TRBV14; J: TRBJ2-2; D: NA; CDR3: CASSPRTESNTGELFF; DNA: TGTGCCAGCAGCCCAAGGACTGAATCGAACACCGGGGAGCTGTTTTTT
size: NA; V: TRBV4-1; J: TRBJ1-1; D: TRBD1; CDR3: CASRITGGTEAFF; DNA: TGCGCCAGCAGGATAACAGGGGGCACTGAAGCTTTCTTT
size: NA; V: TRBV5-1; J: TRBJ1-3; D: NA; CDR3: CASSFHPGAGGNTIYF; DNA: TGCGCCAGCAGCTTTCATCCAGGGGCCGGGGGAAACACCATATATTTT
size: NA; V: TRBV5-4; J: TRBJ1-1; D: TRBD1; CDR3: CASSGRQGNEAFF; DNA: TGTGCCAGCAGCGGGAGACAGGGGAATGAAGCTTTCTTT
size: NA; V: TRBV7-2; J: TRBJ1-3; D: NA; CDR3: CASSSNPGVRGNTIYF; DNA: TGTGCCAGCAGCTCGAACCCAGGGGTGCGCGGAAACACCATATATTTT
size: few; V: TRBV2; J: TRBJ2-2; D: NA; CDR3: CASSGGLIDTGELFF; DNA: TGTGCCAGCAGCGGGGGACTTATCGACACCGGGGAGCTGTTTTTT
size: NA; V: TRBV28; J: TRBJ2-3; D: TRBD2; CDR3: CASSGSGGLDTQYF; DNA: TGTGCCAGCAGCGGTAGCGGGGGATTAGATACGCAGTATTTT
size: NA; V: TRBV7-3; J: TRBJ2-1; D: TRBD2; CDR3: CASSRRPTELAAHNEQFF; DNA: TGTGCCAGCAGCCGGCGCCCGACCGAGCTAGCGGCCCACAATGAGCAGTTCTTC
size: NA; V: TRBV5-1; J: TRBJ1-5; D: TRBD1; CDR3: CASSQDRELWHF; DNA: TGCGCCAGCAGCCAGGACAGGGAACTTTGGCATTTT
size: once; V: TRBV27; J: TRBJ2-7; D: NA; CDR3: CASSLSLRGEQYF; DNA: TGTGCCAGCAGTTTATCGCTTAGAGGCGAGCAGTACTTC
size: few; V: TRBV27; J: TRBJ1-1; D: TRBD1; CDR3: CASRTGGEYTEAFF; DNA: TGTGCCAGCAGAACAGGGGGCGAGTACACTGAAGCTTTCTTT
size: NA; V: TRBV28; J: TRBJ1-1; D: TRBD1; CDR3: CASNSAGQRKNTEAFF; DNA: TGTGCCAGCAACTCGGCGGGACAGAGAAAGAACACTGAAGCTTTCTTT
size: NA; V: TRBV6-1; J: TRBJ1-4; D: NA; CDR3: CASNGGATNEKLFF; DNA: TGTGCCAGCAATGGGGGGGCGACTAATGAAAAACTGTTTTTT
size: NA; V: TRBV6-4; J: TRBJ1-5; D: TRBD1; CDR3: CASSAGDRGQGNQPQHF; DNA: TGTGCCAGCAGTGCCGGCGACAGGGGGCAGGGCAATCAGCCCCAGCATTTT
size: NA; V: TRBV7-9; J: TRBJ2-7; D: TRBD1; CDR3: CASSPRQGTHEQYF; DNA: TGTGCCAGCAGCCCTCGACAGGGGACCCACGAGCAGTACTTC
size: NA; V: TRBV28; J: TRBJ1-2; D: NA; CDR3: CASSLWGGVNTNYGYTF; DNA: TGTGCCAGCAGTTTATGGGGGGGAGTGAACACTAACTATGGCTACACCTTC
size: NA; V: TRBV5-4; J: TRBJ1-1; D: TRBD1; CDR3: CASRYMDREGTEAFF; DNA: TGTGCCAGCAGATACATGGACAGGGAGGGCACTGAAGCTTTCTTT
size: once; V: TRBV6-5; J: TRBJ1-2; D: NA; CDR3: CASSYIGGGYTF; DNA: TGTGCCAGCAGTTACATTGGGGGGGGCTACACCTTC
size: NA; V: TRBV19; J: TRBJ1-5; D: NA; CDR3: CASSIRGFQPQHF; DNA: TGTGCCAGTAGTATACGGGGGTTTCAGCCCCAGCATTTT
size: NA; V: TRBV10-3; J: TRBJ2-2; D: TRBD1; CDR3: CAITAGGLPGELFF; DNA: TGTGCCATCACTGCAGGGGGTCTTCCCGGGGAGCTGTTTTTT